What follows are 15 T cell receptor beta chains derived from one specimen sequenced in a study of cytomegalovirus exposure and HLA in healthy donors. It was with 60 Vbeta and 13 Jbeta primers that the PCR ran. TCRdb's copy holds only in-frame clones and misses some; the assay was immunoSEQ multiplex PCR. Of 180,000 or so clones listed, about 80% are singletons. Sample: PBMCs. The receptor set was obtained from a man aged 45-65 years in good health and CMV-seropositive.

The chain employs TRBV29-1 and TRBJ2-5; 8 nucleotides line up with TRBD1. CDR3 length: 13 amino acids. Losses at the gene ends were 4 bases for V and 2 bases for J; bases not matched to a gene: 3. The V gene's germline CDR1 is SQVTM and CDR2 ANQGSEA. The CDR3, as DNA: TGCAGCGTTGCGGGGGACAGGCAAGAGACCCAGTACTTC. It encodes CSVAGDRQETQYF.

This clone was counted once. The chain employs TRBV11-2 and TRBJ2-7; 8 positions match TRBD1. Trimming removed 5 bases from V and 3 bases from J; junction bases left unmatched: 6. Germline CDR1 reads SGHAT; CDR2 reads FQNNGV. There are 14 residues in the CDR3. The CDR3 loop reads CASSAGGSFYEQYV. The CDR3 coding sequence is TGTGCCAGCAGCGCAGGGGGCTCCTTCTACGAGCAGTACGTC.

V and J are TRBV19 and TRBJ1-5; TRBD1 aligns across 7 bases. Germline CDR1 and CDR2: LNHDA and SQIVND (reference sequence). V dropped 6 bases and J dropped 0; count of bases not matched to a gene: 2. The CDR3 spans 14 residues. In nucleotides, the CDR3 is TGTGCCAGTAGACAGGGGTATAGCAATCAGCCCCAGCATTTT. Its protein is CASRQGYSNQPQHF.

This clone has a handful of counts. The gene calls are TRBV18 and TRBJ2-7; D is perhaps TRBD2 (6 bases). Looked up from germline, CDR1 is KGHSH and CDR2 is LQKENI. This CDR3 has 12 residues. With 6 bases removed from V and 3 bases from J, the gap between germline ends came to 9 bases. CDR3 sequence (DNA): TGTGCCAGCTCGGACGGGAGCTACGAGCAGTACTTC. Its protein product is CASSDGSYEQYF.

DNA for the CDR3: TGTGCCAGCAGCCCAACGACAGGGCGGATTGGAGAGACCCAGTACTTC. Encoded protein: CASSPTTGRIGETQYF. The chain carries TRBV7-2 and TRBJ2-5; 7 positions agree with TRBD1. Losses at the gene ends were 5 bases for V and 4 bases for J; bases not matched to a gene: 13. The germline gives CDR1 SGHTA, CDR2 FQGNSA. CDR3 length: 16 residues.

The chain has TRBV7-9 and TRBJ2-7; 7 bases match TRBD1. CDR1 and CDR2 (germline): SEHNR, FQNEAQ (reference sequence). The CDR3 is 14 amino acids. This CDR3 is CSSSWAGTAYEQYV. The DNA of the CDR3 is TGTTCCAGCAGCTGGGCCGGGACAGCTTACGAGCAGTACGTC.

The DNA for the CDR3 is TGTGCCAGCAGCTACCTAGGGGCAGATACGCAGTATTTT. Translation gives CASSYLGADTQYF. The rearrangement joins TRBV7-9 to TRBJ2-3, with D possibly being TRBD1 (5 bases). Germline CDR1 SEHNR, CDR2 FQNEAQ (reference sequence). The CDR3 has 13 residues. The ends were cut back, 4 bases at V and 4 bases at J, with 9 bases in the middle.

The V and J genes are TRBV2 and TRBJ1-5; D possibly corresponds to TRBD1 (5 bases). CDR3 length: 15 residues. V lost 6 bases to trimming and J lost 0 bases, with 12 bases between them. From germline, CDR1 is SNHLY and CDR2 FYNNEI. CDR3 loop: CASRPTDSSNQPQHF. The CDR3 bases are TGTGCCAGCAGACCCACCGACAGTAGCAATCAGCCCCAGCATTTT.

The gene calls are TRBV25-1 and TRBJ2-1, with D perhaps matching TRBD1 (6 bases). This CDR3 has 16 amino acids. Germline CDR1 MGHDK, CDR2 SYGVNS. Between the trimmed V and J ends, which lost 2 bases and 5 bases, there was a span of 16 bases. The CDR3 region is CASSEGGRIQHNEQFF. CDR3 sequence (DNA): TGTGCCAGCAGTGAAGGGGGCCGGATCCAACACAATGAGCAGTTCTTC.

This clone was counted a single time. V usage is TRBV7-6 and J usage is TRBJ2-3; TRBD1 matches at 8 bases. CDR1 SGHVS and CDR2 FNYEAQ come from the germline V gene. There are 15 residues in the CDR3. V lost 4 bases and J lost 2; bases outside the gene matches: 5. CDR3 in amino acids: CASSSRGQNTDTQYF. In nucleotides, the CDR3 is TGTGCCAGCAGCTCCAGGGGGCAAAACACAGATACGCAGTATTTT.

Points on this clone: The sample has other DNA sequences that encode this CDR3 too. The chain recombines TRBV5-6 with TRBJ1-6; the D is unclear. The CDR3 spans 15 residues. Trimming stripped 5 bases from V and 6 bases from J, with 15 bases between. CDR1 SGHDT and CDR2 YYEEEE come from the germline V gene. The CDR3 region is CASSLGRAPNSPLHF. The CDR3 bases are TGTGCCAGCAGTCTGGGGAGGGCTCCTAATTCACCCCTCCACTTT. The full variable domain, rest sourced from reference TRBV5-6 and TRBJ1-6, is DAGVTQSPTHLIKTRGQQVTLRCSPKSGHDTVSWYQQALGQGPQFIFQYYEEEERQRGNFPDRFSGHQFPNYSSELNVNALLLGDSALYLCASSLGRAPNSPLHFGNGTRLTVT.

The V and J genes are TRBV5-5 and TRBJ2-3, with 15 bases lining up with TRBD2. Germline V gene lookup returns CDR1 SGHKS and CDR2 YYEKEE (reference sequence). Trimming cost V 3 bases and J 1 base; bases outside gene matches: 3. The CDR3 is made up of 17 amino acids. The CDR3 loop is CASSWTSGGGGTDTQYF. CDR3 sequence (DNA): TGTGCCAGCAGCTGGACTAGCGGGGGGGGAGGCACAGATACGCAGTATTTT. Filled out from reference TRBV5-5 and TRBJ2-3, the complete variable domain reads DAGVTQSPTHLIKTRGQQVTLRCSPISGHKSVSWYQQVLGQGPQFIFQYYEKEERGRGNFPDRFSARQFPNYSSELNVNALLLGDSALYLCASSWTSGGGGTDTQYFGPGTRLTVL.

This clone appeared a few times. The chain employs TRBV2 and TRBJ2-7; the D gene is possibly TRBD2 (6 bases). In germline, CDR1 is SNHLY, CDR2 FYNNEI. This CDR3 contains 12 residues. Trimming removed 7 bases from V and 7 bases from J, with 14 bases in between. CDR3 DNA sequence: TGTGCCAGCATCGGCAGGGCGGGGGAGCAGTACTTC. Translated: CASIGRAGEQYF.

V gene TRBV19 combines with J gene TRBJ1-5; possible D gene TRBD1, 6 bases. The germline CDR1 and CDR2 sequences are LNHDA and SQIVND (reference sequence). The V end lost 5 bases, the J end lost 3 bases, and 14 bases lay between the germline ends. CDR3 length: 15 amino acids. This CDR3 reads CASSFSGGLNQPQHF. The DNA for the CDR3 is TGTGCCAGTAGTTTCTCGGGGGGGCTCAATCAGCCCCAGCATTTT.

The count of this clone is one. The CDR3 DNA reads TGTGCCAGCAGTGAGGGGGGACCCTACGAGCAGTACTTC. Protein product: CASSEGGPYEQYF. The chain couples TRBV2 to TRBJ2-7; possible D gene TRBD2, 6 bases. CDR3 size: 13 residues. CDR1 is SNHLY and CDR2 is FYNNEI in the germline V gene. V was pared by 3 bases and J by 2 bases, with 8 bases between. The full variable domain, with the rest looked up from reference TRBV2 and TRBJ2-7, is EPEVTQTPSHQVTQMGQEVILRCVPISNHLYFYWYRQILGQKVEFLVSFYNNEISEKSEIFDDQFSVERPDGSNFTLKIRSTKLEDSAMYFCASSEGGPYEQYFGPGTRLTVT.